This T cell receptor beta chain derives from a study of blood T cell repertoires in COVID-19. Study in general: Donors in the United States, Italy and Spain gave samples during acute or convalescent COVID-19. Sample material is recorded as cDNA or gDNA derived from T cells, B-cell-depleted T cells, or PBMCs.

This clone was observed a handful of times. In the study's own analysis: Amplification from reference gene primers served as the basis for estimated nucleated cell counts. Profiled with immunoSEQ multiplex PCR; TCRdb holds only in-frame clones, not every one. V and J calls and clone size are as listed in that table; D and trimming were resolved from the DNA. The data hold about 170,000 clones, with about 89% observed a single time. V gave up 5 bases and J gave up 7 bases, with 18 bases separating them. This CDR3 region has 14 residues. Germline V gene data show CDR1 as SGHAT and CDR2 as FQNNGV. This chain links TRBV11-2 with TRBJ2-7, with a possible D match to TRBD2 (7 bases). This sequence was found in a man aged 65 to 85 with acute or convalescent COVID-19. The material sequenced was peripheral blood. CDR3 in amino acids: CASSRNRGRGEQYF. The CDR3 bases are TGTGCCAGCAGCCGAAACCGGGGGCGGGGGGAGCAGTACTTC.